This T cell receptor beta chain was identified during a study of CD8+CD57+ T cells in acquired aplastic anemia. Researchers used genomic DNA as the template to profile TCR beta VDJ and CDR3. TCRdb used MiXCR to reprocess the reads, holding one entry per CDR3 protein. The sample contains under 350,000 distinct CDR3 sequences, 45% to 65% of which appear only once. The CDR3 runs 14 residues. Deletions cut 8 bases from V and 0 bases from J, with 12 bases between. Findings and limits, study-wide: Sharing between patients and controls was observed for twenty-nine CD8+ CDR3 sequences.

Note on this clonotype: Its antigen is not identified.

Patients included in sequencing had previously demonstrated CD8+CD57+ cell expansion by flow cytometry. Everyone among the patients had severe acquired aplastic anemia. The V call is TRBV12-3 or TRBV12-4, the J call TRBJ2-3; possible D gene TRBD2, 6 bases. The source material was sorted CD4+, CD8+, or CD8+CD57+ T cells (not recorded which) from PBMCs. This clonotype was obtained from a human donor with aplastic anemia. The CDR3 DNA reads TGTGCCAGCGGGACTGTGGCTAGCACAGATACGCAGTATTTT. Residues: CASGTVASTDTQYF.